The clone carrying this T cell receptor beta chain was seen a handful of times. The V end lost 5 bases, the J end lost 4 bases, and 9 bases lay between the germline ends. Germline CDR1 reads SEHNR; CDR2 reads FQNEAQ (reference sequence). CDR3 length: 12 residues. The data were obtained in a study of blood T cell repertoires in COVID-19. The assay was immunoSEQ multiplex PCR, and TCRdb's table has in-frame clones only and misses some. Counted here are 220,000 or so clones, less than 85% occurring once; the ten biggest clones make up 3.6%. The sequence was obtained from a woman of 80 years or more with acute or convalescent COVID-19. The V and J genes are TRBV7-9 and TRBJ2-7, with unresolved D. Sequencing was done on a sample of peripheral blood. The CDR3 loop reads CASSQSGYEQYF. The CDR3 DNA reads TGTGCCAGCAGCCAGTCCGGGTACGAGCAGTACTTC. Full variable domain (outside the CDR3, taken from reference TRBV7-9 and TRBJ2-7): DTGVSQNPRHKITKRGQNVTFRCDPISEHNRLYWYRQTLGQGPEFLTYFQNEAQLEKSRLLSDRFSAERPKGSFSTLEIQRTEQGDSAMYLCASSQSGYEQYFGPGTRLTVT.